This is a list of T cell receptor beta chains from one sample in a study of shared clonotypes between healthy human individuals. Produced via immunoSEQ multiplex PCR; TCRdb's table is partial and in-frame only. The table lists hundreds of thousands of clones, just over 90% of them singletons, with roughly 24% in the top ten. The sample taken for sequencing was naive CD8+ T cells sorted from blood. The receptors were gathered from a young man in good health. The CDR3 runs from the conserved cysteine through the conserved F or W. Each record gives: CDR3 length, V gene, CDR3 protein.

>13|TRBV11-2
CASSQRTRDEQYF
>13|TRBV6-5
CASSWKEGGELFF
>14|TRBV7-9
CASWGLAGPNEQFF
>16|TRBV27
CASSFRDRAKDTEAFF
>13|TRBV28
CASSLAGDETQYF
>16|TRBV4-1
CASSHTTGSSNNEQFF
>15|TRBV1
CTSSHPGGAGIEAFF
>16|TRBV9
CASSTKREGDTGELFF
>13|TRBV13
CASGTGSGNEQFF
>12|TRBV15
CATSRGSDEQFF
>14|TRBV27
CASRTDSTNQPQHF
>15|TRBV10-2
CASNTGHIRTDTQYF
>14|TRBV5-4
CASSPRSSSYEQYF
>14|TRBV7-9
CASTILGEEETQYF
>15|TRBV7-7
CASSPDSSSYNEQFF
>22|TRBV27
CASSLSPYPSSTGGGFTDTQYF
>13|TRBV4-3
CASSQPLPNEQYF
>18|TRBV11-2
CASSLRPSGTSSYNEQFF
>12|TRBV27
CASGLSTDTQYF
>14|TRBV6-1
CASSERLVGTEAFF
>14|TRBV27
CASSLLGGGQPQHF
>14|TRBV5-5
CASRTFSSTDTQYF
>15|TRBV5-5
CASSSGTGPGNTIYF
>14|TRBV7-2
CASSSLDSFYGYTF
>16|TRBV27
CASSLSPAGALVEQFF
>17|TRBV5-5
CASSLSPTGGYTDTQYF
>14|TRBV27
CASRTSGSIHEQYF
>12|TRBV5-4
CASSFGYNEQFF